These 29 T cell receptor beta chains share one sample of origin, sequenced in a study of cytomegalovirus exposure and HLA in healthy donors. The PCR used 60 Vbeta and 13 Jbeta primers. Repertoires were generated with immunoSEQ multiplex PCR, while TCRdb's copy carries only in-frame clones and drops some. The repertoire includes around 92,000 clones, about four fifths of them detected once, and approximately 3% sits in the top ten. The specimen sequenced was PBMCs. These receptors were collected from a female donor in good health and CMV-seropositive.

The V and J genes are TRBV5-1 and TRBJ2-7; 8 bases map to TRBD1. Germline V gene sequence: CDR1 SGHRS, CDR2 YFSETQ. The CDR3 contains 17 residues. The junction had 15 bases not matched to a gene; V was cut back by 2 bases and J by 5 bases. This CDR3 is CASSFRPPQGAGNEQYF. The CDR3 DNA sequence: TGCGCCAGCAGCTTCCGACCCCCCCAGGGGGCTGGAAACGAGCAGTACTTC.

The chain has TRBV4-2 and TRBJ2-3; a possible D gene is TRBD1 (6 bases). V lost 4 bases and J 3 bases, leaving 14 bases between the germline ends. Germline V CDR1 and CDR2: LGHNA, YNFKEQ. This CDR3 region has 15 residues. CDR3 bases: TGTGCCAGCAGCCCAGGGGCCACCCAGACAGATACGCAGTATTTT. This gives the protein CASSPGATQTDTQYF.

The V gene is TRBV4-1, the J gene TRBJ1-6, with D unclear. V was trimmed by 4 bases and J by 6 bases, leaving 10 bases between them. Germline CDR1 and CDR2: MGHRA and YSYEKL. The CDR3 consists of 14 residues. The CDR3 is CASSPFWSNSPLHF. Written as DNA, the CDR3 is TGCGCCAGCAGCCCGTTTTGGAGTAATTCACCCCTCCACTTT.

The V gene is TRBV28, the J gene TRBJ1-6; 7 nucleotides match TRBD1. Trimming cost V 7 bases and J 6 bases; bases outside gene matches: 6. CDR3 size: 14 residues. The V gene's germline CDR1 is MDHEN and CDR2 SYDVKM. The DNA for the CDR3 is TGTGCCAGCACCAGGGACAGTTCTAATTCACCCCTCCACTTT. This sequence encodes CASTRDSSNSPLHF.

V usage is TRBV19 and J usage is TRBJ1-2, with D tentatively TRBD1 (6 bases). The CDR3 is made up of 15 amino acids. The V gene lost 5 bases and the J gene lost 2 bases, with 15 bases spanning the gap. The germline V gene has CDR1 LNHDA and CDR2 SQIVND (reference sequence). The CDR3 region has the DNA TGTGCCAGTAGTCCACGGACAGCGTCCAACTATGGCTACACCTTC. Residues: CASSPRTASNYGYTF.

This sequence joins TRBV6-5 and TRBJ1-3, with D unclear. The CDR3 covers 16 residues. V lost 0 bases to trimming and J lost 1 base, with 10 bases between them. Germline loops: CDR1 MNHEY, CDR2 SVGAGI. Written as DNA, the CDR3 is TGTGCCAGCAGTTACTCGAAGGGAGGGTCTGGAAACACCATATATTTT. Residues: CASSYSKGGSGNTIYF.

The rearrangement uses TRBV10-3 and TRBJ2-1; 7 bases line up with TRBD1. The CDR3 is made up of 19 amino acids. Losses at the gene ends were 5 bases for V and 0 bases for J; bases not matched to a gene: 16. Germline CDR1 and CDR2: ENHRY and SYGVKD. For the CDR3, the DNA is TGTGCCATCAGTATACAGGGGACCTTAACCCATAACTCCTACAATGAGCAGTTCTTC. This codes for CAISIQGTLTHNSYNEQFF.

This clone was observed a few times. The gene calls are TRBV10-3 and TRBJ1-4; possible D gene TRBD1, 5 bases. Germline loops: CDR1 ENHRY, CDR2 SYGVKD. The CDR3 length is 14 residues. The V end lost 8 bases, the J end lost 3 bases, and 13 bases lay between the germline ends. The CDR3 region is CAIPETVSNEKLFF. CDR3 DNA: TGTGCCATCCCGGAGACAGTATCTAATGAAAAACTGTTTTTT.

This rearrangement joins TRBV20-1 to TRBJ2-7, with no clear D. CDR3 length: 10 residues. CDR1 and CDR2 (germline): DFQATT, SNEGSKA (reference sequence). V dropped 4 bases and J dropped 5 bases, with 6 bases sitting between them. The DNA for the CDR3 is TGCAGTGCTAACTTCCACGAGCAGTACTTC. Translated: CSANFHEQYF.

This rearrangement joins TRBV6-5 to TRBJ2-1; 9 bases are shared with TRBD2. CDR1 is MNHEY, CDR2 SVGAGI, per germline. This CDR3 spans 14 amino acids. V lost 6 bases to trimming and J lost 6 bases; unmatched junction nucleotides: 6. CDR3 residues: CASRLAGRSNEQFF. The CDR3 nucleotides are TGTGCCAGCAGGCTAGCGGGGCGGTCCAATGAGCAGTTCTTC.

This clone appeared once. V is TRBV5-1 and J is TRBJ2-3; 9 nucleotides align to TRBD1. V was pared by 3 bases and J by 0 bases, with 5 bases of the junction left unmatched. Germline V gives CDR1 SGHRS, CDR2 YFSETQ. The CDR3 runs 16 residues. As DNA, the CDR3 is TGCGCCAGCAGCTCACAGGGGGCGAGGAGCACAGATACGCAGTATTTT. This sequence encodes CASSSQGARSTDTQYF.

The V and J genes are TRBV2 and TRBJ2-7; D is unclear. The V end was cut by 5 bases, the J end by 3 bases, with 5 bases between. CDR1 and CDR2 from the germline V gene are SNHLY and FYNNEI. This CDR3 is built from 11 residues. The CDR3 protein is CASSRLYEQYF. CDR3 coding DNA: TGTGCCAGCAGTCGACTCTACGAGCAGTACTTC.

V usage is TRBV6-5 and J usage is TRBJ2-7, with 9 bases lining up with TRBD1. The J segment lost 4 bases and the V segment lost 2 bases, leaving 6 bases of the junction unmatched. The CDR3 spans 15 residues. CDR1 is MNHEY and CDR2 is SVGAGI in the germline V gene. Here the CDR3 DNA reads TGTGCCAGCAGTTACAACTACAGGGGGCGATACGAGCAGTACTTC. It specifies CASSYNYRGRYEQYF.

The J gene is TRBJ2-5, the V gene TRBV28, with TRBD2 matching 11 bases. V dropped 4 bases and J dropped 5; count of bases not matched to a gene: 3. CDR3 size: 14 residues. Germline values: CDR1 MDHEN, CDR2 SYDVKM. DNA of the CDR3: TGTGCCAGCAGTTCTAGCGGGGGGTGGGAGACCCAGTACTTC. Its protein is CASSSSGGWETQYF.

The V call is TRBV18, the J call TRBJ2-1, with 10 bases matching TRBD2. Trimming removed 4 bases from V and 7 bases from J; junction bases left unmatched: 4. From germline, CDR1 is KGHSH and CDR2 LQKENI. CDR3 length: 14 residues. CDR3 nucleotides: TGTGCCAGCTCACTAGCGGGAGGAGGAAATGAGCAGTTCTTC. This gives the protein CASSLAGGGNEQFF. Full variable domain (outside the CDR3, taken from reference TRBV18 and TRBJ2-1): NAGVMQNPRHLVRRRGQEARLRCSPMKGHSHVYWYRQLPEEGLKFMVYLQKENIIDESGMPKERFSAEFPKEGPSILRIQQVVRGDSAAYFCASSLAGGGNEQFFGPGTRLTVL.

The chain couples TRBV7-2 to TRBJ2-7; D might be TRBD2 (7 bases). The CDR3 has 15 amino acids. Trimming removed 0 bases at V and 3 bases at J, with 12 bases between. In germline, CDR1 is SGHTA, CDR2 FQGNSA. The CDR3 loop reads CASSLAGGPHYEQYF. CDR3 bases: TGTGCCAGCAGCTTAGCCGGGGGGCCCCACTACGAGCAGTACTTC.

V is TRBV11-2 and J is TRBJ1-2; 8 bases agree with TRBD1. This CDR3 is built from 13 residues. Trimming cost V 2 bases and J 6 bases; bases outside gene matches: 2. Per germline, CDR1 SGHAT and CDR2 FQNNGV. The CDR3: CASSLQGADGYTF. In DNA, the CDR3 is TGTGCCAGCAGCTTACAGGGGGCGGATGGCTACACCTTC.

For the CDR3, the DNA is TGTGCCAGCAGTGGGTTGGGGACAGCCACAGATACGCAGTATTTT. Its protein is CASSGLGTATDTQYF. The gene calls are TRBV25-1 and TRBJ2-3; 7 bases line up with TRBD1. The length of the CDR3 is 15 residues. CDR1 and CDR2 from the germline V gene are MGHDK and SYGVNS. Trimming at V came to 4 bases and at J to 2 bases, leaving 6 bases not matched to a gene.

This clone occurred a few times. CDR3: CSVGGQRVGADTQYF. CDR3 DNA: TGCAGCGTTGGAGGGCAGAGGGTTGGAGCAGATACGCAGTATTTT. The chain links TRBV29-1 to TRBJ2-3, with a tentative D call TRBD2 (5 bases). V gave up 4 bases and J gave up 4 bases, with 18 bases separating them. The CDR3 has 15 amino acids. Germline V gene data show CDR1 as SQVTM and CDR2 as ANQGSEA.

J is TRBJ2-5 and V is TRBV9; possible D gene TRBD1, 8 bases. Germline CDR1 and CDR2: SGDLS and YYNGEE. This CDR3 has 14 residues. Trimming left V 0 bases short and J 5 bases short, with 11 bases between. The CDR3 loop is CASSVDRGGETQYF. The CDR3 DNA is TGTGCCAGCAGCGTAGACAGGGGGGGTGAGACCCAGTACTTC.

The chain has TRBV4-1 and TRBJ2-2; D gene uncertain. Trimming removed 0 bases from V and 2 bases from J, with 7 bases in between. CDR3 length equals 15 residues. CDR1 and CDR2 (germline): MGHRA, YSYEKL. CDR3 in DNA: TGCGCCAGCAGCCAAGATTTCAGTAACACCGGGGAGCTGTTTTTT. Encoded protein: CASSQDFSNTGELFF.

V usage is TRBV5-1 and J usage is TRBJ2-3, with 8 bases lining up with TRBD2. The CDR3 covers 15 residues. V gave up 0 bases and J gave up 3 bases; unmatched junction bases: 3. Germline V gives CDR1 SGHRS, CDR2 YFSETQ. CDR3 region: CASSLVREETDTQYF. The CDR3 DNA follows: TGCGCCAGCAGCTTGGTGCGGGAGGAGACAGATACGCAGTATTTT. Filled out from reference TRBV5-1 and TRBJ2-3, the complete variable domain reads KAGVTQTPRYLIKTRGQQVTLSCSPISGHRSVSWYQQTPGQGLQFLFEYFSETQRNKGNFPGRFSGRQFSNSRSEMNVSTLELGDSALYLCASSLVREETDTQYFGPGTRLTVL.

V is TRBV19 and J is TRBJ1-6; D gene uncertain. Germline V gene sequence: CDR1 LNHDA, CDR2 SQIVND (reference sequence). CDR3 size: 14 residues. V was cut by 0 bases and J by 7 bases, with 7 bases left in between. CDR3 protein: CASSIDRSNSPLHF. CDR3 in DNA: TGTGCCAGTAGTATAGACAGGTCCAATTCACCCCTCCACTTT.

This clone was recorded a few times. The chain employs TRBV11-2 and TRBJ2-5, with 10 bases lining up with TRBD1. The CDR3 totals 15 residues. J was trimmed by 3 bases and V by 3 bases; bases with no gene match: 4. From germline, CDR1 is SGHAT and CDR2 FQNNGV. The CDR3 nucleotides read TGTGCCAGCAGCTTGGCCGGGACAGGGGAAGAGACCCAGTACTTC. Translating it yields CASSLAGTGEETQYF. Full variable domain (outside the CDR3, taken from reference TRBV11-2 and TRBJ2-5): EAGVAQSPRYKIIEKRQSVAFWCNPISGHATLYWYQQILGQGPKLLIQFQNNGVVDDSQLPKDRFSAERLKGVDSTLKIQPAKLEDSAVYLCASSLAGTGEETQYFGPGTRLLVL.

The chain links TRBV4-3 to TRBJ1-5; D is unclear. Trimming took 1 base from V and 7 from J, leaving 14 bases between them. The germline V gene has CDR1 LGHNA and CDR2 YSLEER. This CDR3 has 15 residues. The CDR3 DNA reads as TGCGCCAGCAGCCAAGGCTCCGGAGGGAGGCAGCCCCAGCATTTT. This encodes CASSQGSGGRQPQHF.

The chain links TRBV6-1 to TRBJ2-7, with 9 bases fitting TRBD1. Germline V CDR1 and CDR2: MNHNS, SASEGT. The V segment lost 7 bases and the J segment 5 bases; nucleotides outside the gene matches: 12. The CDR3 has 15 residues. CDR3 coding DNA: TGTGCCAGCAAGTTTACCGGGACAGGGTCCCACGAGCAGTACTTC. It is translated as CASKFTGTGSHEQYF.

The chain has TRBV4-3 and TRBJ2-2; possible D gene TRBD2, 6 bases. The V end lost 1 base, the J end lost 8 bases, and 14 bases lay between the germline ends. From germline, CDR1 is LGHNA and CDR2 YSLEER. CDR3 length: 15 amino acids. CDR3 nucleotides: TGCGCCAGCAGCCAAGTTTTCCGGGGGAGGGGGGAGCTGTTTTTT. Protein: CASSQVFRGRGELFF.

The table lists this clone with a few counts. J is TRBJ1-4 and V is TRBV9; D remains unclear. The CDR3 is 15 residues long. V gave up 0 bases and J gave up 4 bases, with 10 bases separating them. CDR1 SGDLS and CDR2 YYNGEE come from the germline V gene. This CDR3 is CASSVAWQDNEKLFF. The DNA of the CDR3 is TGTGCCAGCAGCGTAGCATGGCAGGATAATGAAAAACTGTTTTTT.

The count of this clone is one. CDR3 in amino acids: CATRDRGSGYTF. For the CDR3, the DNA is TGTGCCACTCGGGACAGGGGTTCCGGCTACACCTTC. The chain is built from TRBV10-3 and TRBJ1-2; 10 nucleotides agree with TRBD1. The length of the CDR3 is 12 residues. Germline CDR1 and CDR2: ENHRY and SYGVKD. Trimming cost V 10 bases and J 8 bases; bases outside gene matches: 7.